The 3 T cell receptor beta chains below were found in one sample sequenced in a study of control samples from healthy donors and cancer patients. Sequencing used immunoSEQ multiplex PCR; TCRdb keeps in-frame clones, though not all of them. The ten top clones account for approximately 2.2%, within a sample of about 190,000 clones. Sequencing was performed on blood. The receptor source for this set is a woman aged 30 to 39 in good health.

V usage is TRBV29-1 and J usage is TRBJ1-2, with 9 bases fitting TRBD1. Germline V gives CDR1 SQVTM, CDR2 ANQGSEA. This CDR3 has 14 amino acids. V lost 4 bases to trimming and J lost 3 bases; unmatched junction nucleotides: 6. In nucleotides, the CDR3 is TGCAGCGTTGCTGACAGGGGGACTGACTATGGCTACACCTTC. Protein product: CSVADRGTDYGYTF.

The rearrangement uses TRBV5-1 and TRBJ1-2, with unresolved D. Germline V gene sequence: CDR1 SGHRS, CDR2 YFSETQ. V lost 2 bases and J lost 0, with 5 bases in between. The CDR3 extends over 13 amino acids. The CDR3 sequence: CASSFSANYGYTF. CDR3 nucleotide sequence: TGCGCCAGCAGCTTTTCTGCTAACTATGGCTACACCTTC.

V is TRBV9 and J is TRBJ2-3; D perhaps matches TRBD2 (7 bases). Trimming cost V 4 bases and J 4 bases, with 19 bases left between them. This CDR3 is 16 amino acids long. Germline loops: CDR1 SGDLS, CDR2 YYNGEE. CDR3 in amino acids: CASSPWEGGRADTQYF. CDR3 nucleotide sequence: TGTGCCAGCAGCCCCTGGGAGGGGGGCAGGGCAGATACGCAGTATTTT.